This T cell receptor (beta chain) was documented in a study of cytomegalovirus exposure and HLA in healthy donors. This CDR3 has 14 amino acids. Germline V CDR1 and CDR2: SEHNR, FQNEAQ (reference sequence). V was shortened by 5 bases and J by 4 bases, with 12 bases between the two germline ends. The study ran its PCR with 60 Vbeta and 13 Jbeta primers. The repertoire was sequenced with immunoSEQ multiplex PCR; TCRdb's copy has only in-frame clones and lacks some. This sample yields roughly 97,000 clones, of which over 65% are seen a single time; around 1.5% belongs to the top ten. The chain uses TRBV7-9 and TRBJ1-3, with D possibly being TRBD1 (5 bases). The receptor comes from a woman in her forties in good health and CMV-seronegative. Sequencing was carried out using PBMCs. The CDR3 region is CASSGGASGNTIYF. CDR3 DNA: TGTGCCAGCAGCGGAGGGGCTTCCGGAAACACCATATATTTT.